A selection of T cell receptor beta chains follows, all from one sample in a study of identifying expanded T cells in peripheral blood. TCRdb keeps only in-frame clones here, not all; method: immunoSEQ multiplex PCR. The data contain approximately 94,000 clones, about 90% of them singletons. Sequenced material: blood. These receptors all stem from a person aged 18 to 75 in good health. Each CDR3 is given with its conserved first and last residue. D genes are given only for firm matches. Not every row has a clone size; where given, it reads once, few, many or a size class.

>-|TRBJ2-5|TRBV6-5|-
CASSYGGEETQYF
TGTGCCAGCAGTTACGGAGGGGAAGAGACCCAGTACTTC
>-|TRBJ1-4|TRBV7-6|-
CASSFPNNEKLFF
TGTGCCAGCAGCTTTCCGAATAATGAAAAACTGTTTTTT
>-|TRBJ2-5|TRBV6-6|-
CASSRLVRKETQYF
TGTGCCAGCAGTCGCTTGGTGCGTAAAGAGACCCAGTACTTC
>-|TRBJ2-5|TRBV18|once
CASSPPARVETQYF
TGTGCCAGCTCACCACCGGCCAGGGTGGAGACCCAGTACTTC
>TRBD1|TRBJ2-7|TRBV19|-
CASSVGQGSYEQYF
TGTGCCAGTAGTGTAGGACAGGGGTCCTACGAGCAGTACTTC
>-|TRBJ1-5|TRBV6-1|-
CASSVDHGGGNQPQHF
TGTGCCAGCAGTGTCGACCACGGGGGCGGCAATCAGCCCCAGCATTTT
>-|TRBJ1-4|TRBV2|-
CASNPDRRNEKLFF
TGTGCCAGCAACCCTGACAGGAGAAATGAAAAACTGTTTTTT
>TRBD1|TRBJ2-7|TRBV18|once
CASSPPGQGNQYF
TGTGCCAGCTCACCACCGGGACAGGGGAATCAGTACTTC
>TRBD1|TRBJ2-7|TRBV5-1|-
CASSLPGTGGEQYF
TGCGCCAGCAGCCTCCCCGGGACAGGGGGCGAGCAGTACTTC
>-|TRBJ2-5|TRBV19|-
CASGRNGGETQYF
TGTGCCAGTGGGAGAAATGGGGGAGAGACCCAGTACTTC
>-|TRBJ1-1|TRBV27|-
CASSLAYGGNTEAFF
TGTGCCAGCAGTCTAGCTTATGGAGGCAACACTGAAGCTTTCTTT
>-|TRBJ1-3|TRBV6-5|-
CASRHPGSGNTIYF
TGTGCCAGCCGCCACCCGGGCTCTGGAAACACCATATATTTT
>-|TRBJ1-1|TRBV18|-
CASSPRKAANTEAFF
TGTGCCAGCTCACCACGGAAGGCAGCGAACACTGAAGCTTTCTTT
>-|TRBJ2-1|TRBV25-1|-
CASSDGLAVPRGRDEQFF
TGTGCCAGCAGTGACGGGCTAGCGGTTCCCAGGGGGAGGGATGAGCAGTTCTTC
>TRBD1|TRBJ1-3|TRBV6-5|-
CASRPGQGLGNTIYF
TGTGCCAGCAGACCCGGACAGGGCCTAGGAAACACCATATATTTT
>-|TRBJ1-1|TRBV4-1|-
CASSQDLGLGQKNTEAFF
TGCGCCAGCAGCCAAGATTTGGGGTTGGGGCAGAAGAACACTGAAGCTTTCTTT
>TRBD1|TRBJ1-4|TRBV6-1|-
CASSADRARTEKLFF
TGTGCCAGCAGCGCAGACAGGGCGCGGACGGAAAAACTGTTTTTT
>-|TRBJ2-2|TRBV6-6|once
CASNPRAGELFF
TGTGCCAGCAATCCACGGGCCGGGGAGCTGTTTTTT
>TRBD1|TRBJ1-4|TRBV27|once
CASSRLPGQGNEKLFF
TGTGCCAGCAGTCGTCTTCCGGGACAGGGCAATGAAAAACTGTTTTTT
>-|TRBJ2-3|TRBV5-1|-
CASSLGGSTDTQYF
TGCGCCAGCAGCTTGGGGGGTAGCACAGATACGCAGTATTTT
>-|TRBJ1-5|TRBV10-3|-
CAIQGGNQPQHF
TGTGCCATTCAAGGGGGCAATCAGCCCCAGCATTTT
>-|TRBJ1-1|TRBV2|-
CASSRDGGNEAFF
TGTGCCAGCAGTCGGGACGGGGGTAATGAAGCTTTCTTT
>-|TRBJ1-4|TRBV2|-
CASISGAMNEKLFF
TGTGCCAGCATCTCAGGGGCTATGAATGAAAAACTGTTTTTT
>TRBD2|TRBJ2-5|TRBV15|-
CATSRVREDETQYF
TGTGCCACCAGCAGAGTACGGGAGGATGAGACCCAGTACTTC
>-|TRBJ2-1|TRBV19|-
CASLYRGGSYNEQFF
TGTGCCAGTCTTTACAGGGGGGGGTCCTACAATGAGCAGTTCTTC
>-|TRBJ2-7|TRBV5-1|-
CASSSQGFEQYF
TGCGCCAGCAGCTCCCAGGGTTTCGAGCAGTACTTC
>TRBD1|TRBJ1-2|TRBV9|once
CASSSSTGGTGGYTF
TGTGCCAGCAGCTCCTCAACAGGGGGAACGGGCGGCTACACCTTC
>-|TRBJ1-6|TRBV7-9|-
CASSLGPSSYNSPLHF
TGTGCCAGCAGCTTAGGACCTAGCTCCTATAATTCACCCCTCCACTTT
>-|TRBJ1-1|TRBV5-1|-
CASSLGRQGVVTEAFF
TGCGCCAGCAGCTTGGGGAGGCAGGGAGTTGTCACTGAAGCTTTCTTT
>-|TRBJ1-2|TRBV10-3|few
CAIRNGVNYGYTF
TGTGCCATCAGGAACGGTGTTAACTATGGCTACACCTTC
>-|TRBJ1-5|TRBV30|-
CAWSVSGRGPQHF
TGTGCCTGGAGTGTATCCGGCCGGGGGCCCCAGCATTTT
>-|TRBJ1-2|TRBV10-3|-
CAISESLRQTYGYTF
TGTGCCATCAGTGAGTCCCTCCGACAGACCTATGGCTACACCTTC
>-|TRBJ2-5|TRBV4-2|-
CASSQDWREETQYF
TGTGCCAGCAGCCAAGATTGGAGGGAAGAGACCCAGTACTTC
>-|TRBJ2-7|TRBV6-5|-
CASSEAHYEQYF
TGTGCCAGCAGTGAGGCTCATTACGAGCAGTACTTC
>-|TRBJ2-3|TRBV19|-
CASHSGLGADTQYF
TGTGCCAGTCATTCGGGCCTAGGGGCAGATACGCAGTATTTT
>-|TRBJ1-4|TRBV4-1|-
CASSQEARSAGKLFF
TGCGCCAGCAGCCAAGAGGCCAGATCGGCGGGGAAACTGTTTTTT
>-|TRBJ2-5|TRBV6-1|-
CASTRGKDETQYF
TGTGCCAGCACTCGGGGGAAGGATGAGACCCAGTACTTC
>-|TRBJ2-1|TRBV19|-
CASSIINNEQFF
TGTGCCAGTAGTATTATAAACAATGAGCAGTTCTTC
>-|TRBJ2-7|TRBV9|-
CASSVGVQEAYEQYF
TGTGCCAGCAGCGTAGGTGTTCAGGAGGCTTACGAGCAGTACTTC
>-|TRBJ1-2|TRBV23-1|-
CASSCEAQDYGYTF
TGCGCCAGCAGTTGTGAGGCGCAAGACTATGGCTACACCTTC
>-|TRBJ1-2|TRBV27|-
CASSFNGNYGYTF
TGTGCCAGCAGTTTCAATGGCAACTATGGCTACACCTTC
>-|TRBJ2-7|TRBV7-6|-
CASSPFGANYEQYF
TGTGCCAGCAGCCCTTTCGGGGCCAACTACGAGCAGTACTTC
>-|TRBJ2-2|TRBV9|-
CASSPSSLLNTGELFF
TGTGCCAGCAGCCCGAGTAGTCTTCTTAACACCGGGGAGCTGTTTTTT
>-|TRBJ1-6|TRBV19|-
CASTPFLSYNSPLHF
TGTGCCAGTACCCCATTCCTCTCCTATAATTCACCCCTCCACTTT
>-|TRBJ1-2|TRBV4-1|-
CASSQEEAGVSNYGYTF
TGCGCCAGCAGCCAAGAGGAAGCAGGGGTCTCAAACTATGGCTACACCTTC
>-|TRBJ1-2|TRBV11-2|-
CASSDRDGYGYTF
TGTGCCAGCAGCGACCGGGACGGATATGGCTACACCTTC
>-|TRBJ2-7|TRBV27|-
CASSLVHGAPYEQYF
TGTGCCAGCAGTTTAGTTCACGGGGCCCCCTACGAGCAGTACTTC
>-|TRBJ1-1|TRBV28|-
CASILGNTEAFF
TGTGCCAGCATCCTAGGAAACACTGAAGCTTTCTTT